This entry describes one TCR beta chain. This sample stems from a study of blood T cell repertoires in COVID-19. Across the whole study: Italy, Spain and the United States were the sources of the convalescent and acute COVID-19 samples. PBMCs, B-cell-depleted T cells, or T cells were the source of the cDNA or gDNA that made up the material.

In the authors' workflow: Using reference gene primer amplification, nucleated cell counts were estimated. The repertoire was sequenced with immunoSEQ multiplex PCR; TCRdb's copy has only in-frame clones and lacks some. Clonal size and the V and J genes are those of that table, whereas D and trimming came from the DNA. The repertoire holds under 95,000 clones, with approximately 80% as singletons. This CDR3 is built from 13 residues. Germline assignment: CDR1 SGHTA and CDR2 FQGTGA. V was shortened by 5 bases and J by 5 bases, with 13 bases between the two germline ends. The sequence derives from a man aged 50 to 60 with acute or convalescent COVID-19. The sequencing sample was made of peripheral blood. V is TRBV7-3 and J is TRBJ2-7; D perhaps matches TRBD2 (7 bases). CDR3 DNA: TGTGCCAGCAGCAGTGGGGGGGCCGACGAGCAGTACTTC. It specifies CASSSGGADEQYF.